This TCR beta chain was captured in a study of PD-1 blockade in classical Hodgkin lymphoma. Points from the study as a whole: Newly diagnosed patients had baseline TCR diversity that was reportedly lower than that of healthy donors. TCR diversity in CD4+, not CD8+, cells rose significantly by C4D1.

On this clone itself: What it binds is not known.

TCRdb keeps only in-frame clones here, not all; method: immunoSEQ multiplex PCR. The sample yields some 93,000 clones, roughly 73% seen once. CDR3 length equals 17 residues. V was clipped by 7 bases and J by 6 bases, with 25 bases between them. Germline values: CDR1 MNHEY, CDR2 SMNVEV (reference sequence). This sample's time point: cycle 4 day 1 (C4D1), after more than five weeks of nivolumab. After autologous stem cell transplantation all patients relapsed, and prior brentuximab vedotin exposure differed between cohorts. This sample comprised peripheral blood mononuclear cells (PBMCs), obtained before the fourth cycle of nivolumab. The clonotype was recovered from a human donor with classical Hodgkin lymphoma. J is TRBJ2-1 and V is TRBV27; possible D gene TRBD1, 6 bases. As DNA, the CDR3 is TGTGCCAGCACCCCCAGTGGCCCGACAGGTGCTGGCAATGAGCAGTTCTTC. It is translated as CASTPSGPTGAGNEQFF.